The sequence of this TCR beta chain was determined in a study of cytomegalovirus exposure and HLA in healthy donors. PCR used 60 Vbeta primers and 13 Jbeta primers. Sequencing used immunoSEQ multiplex PCR; TCRdb keeps in-frame clones, though not all of them. The data contain 120,000 to 150,000 clones, roughly 80% of them singletons. The CDR3 extends over 17 amino acids. In germline, CDR1 is MNHEY, CDR2 SMNVEV (reference sequence). The V gene end was trimmed by 4 bases and the J gene end by 6 bases; junction bases not matched to a gene: 9. This TCR came from a boy between 2 and 10 years old in good health and CMV-seronegative. The genes are TRBV27 and TRBJ2-1, with 13 bases aligning to TRBD2. Material: PBMCs. CDR3: CASSWEKRLAGGNEQFF. Here the CDR3 DNA reads TGTGCCAGCAGTTGGGAGAAGAGACTAGCGGGAGGCAATGAGCAGTTCTTC.